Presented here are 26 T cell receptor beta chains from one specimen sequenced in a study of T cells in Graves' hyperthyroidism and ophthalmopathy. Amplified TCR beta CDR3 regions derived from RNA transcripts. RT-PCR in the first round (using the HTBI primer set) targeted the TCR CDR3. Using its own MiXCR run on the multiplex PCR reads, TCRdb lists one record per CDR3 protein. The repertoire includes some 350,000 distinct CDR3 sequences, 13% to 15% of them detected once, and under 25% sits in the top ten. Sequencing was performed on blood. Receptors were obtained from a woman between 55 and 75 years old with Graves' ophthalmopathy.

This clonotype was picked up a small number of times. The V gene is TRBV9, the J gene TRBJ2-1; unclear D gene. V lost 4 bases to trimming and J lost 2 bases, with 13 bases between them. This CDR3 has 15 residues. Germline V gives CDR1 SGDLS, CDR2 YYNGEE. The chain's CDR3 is CASSPRDIPYNEQFF. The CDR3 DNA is TGTGCCAGCAGCCCGCGCGATATTCCCTACAATGAGCAGTTCTTC. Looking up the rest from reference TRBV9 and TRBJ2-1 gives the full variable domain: DSGVTQTPKHLITATGQRVTLRCSPRSGDLSVYWYQQSLDQGLQFLIQYYNGEERAKGNILERFSAQQFPDLHSELNLSSLELGDSALYFCASSPRDIPYNEQFFGPGTRLTVL.

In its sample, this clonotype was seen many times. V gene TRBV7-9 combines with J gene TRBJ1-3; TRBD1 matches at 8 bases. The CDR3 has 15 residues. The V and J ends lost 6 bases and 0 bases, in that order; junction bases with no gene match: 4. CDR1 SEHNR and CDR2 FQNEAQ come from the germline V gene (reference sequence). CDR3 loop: CASSGQGYSGNTIYF. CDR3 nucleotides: TGTGCCAGCAGTGGACAGGGCTACTCTGGAAACACCATATATTTT.

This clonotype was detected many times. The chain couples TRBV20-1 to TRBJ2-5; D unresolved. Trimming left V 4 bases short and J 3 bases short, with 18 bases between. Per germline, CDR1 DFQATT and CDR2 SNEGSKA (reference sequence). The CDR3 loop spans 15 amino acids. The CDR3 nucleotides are TGCAGTGCTACCACCACGGGCATTCAGGAAGAGACCCAGTACTTC. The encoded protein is CSATTTGIQEETQYF.

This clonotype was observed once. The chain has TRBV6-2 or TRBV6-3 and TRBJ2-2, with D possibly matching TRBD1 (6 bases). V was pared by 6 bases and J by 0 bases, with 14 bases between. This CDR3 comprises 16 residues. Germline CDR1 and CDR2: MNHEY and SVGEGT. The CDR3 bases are TGTGCCAGCAGCCACCATACAGGGACGAACACCGGGGAGCTGTTTTTT. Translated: CASSHHTGTNTGELFF.

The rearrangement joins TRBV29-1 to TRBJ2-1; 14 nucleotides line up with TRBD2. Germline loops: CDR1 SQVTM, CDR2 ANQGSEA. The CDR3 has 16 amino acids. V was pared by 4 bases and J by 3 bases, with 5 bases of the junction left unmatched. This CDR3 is CSVAGLAGVDYNEQFF. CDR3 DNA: TGCAGCGTTGCGGGACTAGCGGGAGTAGACTACAATGAGCAGTTCTTC.

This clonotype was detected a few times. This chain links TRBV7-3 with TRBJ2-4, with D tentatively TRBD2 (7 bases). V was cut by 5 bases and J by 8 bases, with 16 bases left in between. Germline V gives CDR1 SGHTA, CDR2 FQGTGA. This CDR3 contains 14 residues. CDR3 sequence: CASSHGGGGDIQYF. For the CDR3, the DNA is TGTGCCAGCAGCCACGGCGGGGGCGGGGACATTCAGTACTTC.

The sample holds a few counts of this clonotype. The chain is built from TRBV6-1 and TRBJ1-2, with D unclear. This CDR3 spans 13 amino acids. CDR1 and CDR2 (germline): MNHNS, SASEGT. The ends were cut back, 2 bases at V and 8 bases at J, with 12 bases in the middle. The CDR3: CASSESWMEGYTF. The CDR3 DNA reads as TGTGCCAGCAGTGAATCCTGGATGGAGGGCTACACCTTC.

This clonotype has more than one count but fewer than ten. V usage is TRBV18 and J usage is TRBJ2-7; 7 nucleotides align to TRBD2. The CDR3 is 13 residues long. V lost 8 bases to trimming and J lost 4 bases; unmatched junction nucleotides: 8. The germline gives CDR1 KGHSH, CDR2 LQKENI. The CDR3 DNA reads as TGTGCCAGCGCGAGCGGGAATTCATACGAGCAGTACTTC. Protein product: CASASGNSYEQYF.

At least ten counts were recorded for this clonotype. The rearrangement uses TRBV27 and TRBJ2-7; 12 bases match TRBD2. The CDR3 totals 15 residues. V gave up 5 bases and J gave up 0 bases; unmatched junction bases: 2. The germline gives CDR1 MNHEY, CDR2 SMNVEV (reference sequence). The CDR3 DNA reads TGTGCCAGCAGTAGGACTAGCGGGAACTCCTACGAGCAGTACTTC. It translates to CASSRTSGNSYEQYF.

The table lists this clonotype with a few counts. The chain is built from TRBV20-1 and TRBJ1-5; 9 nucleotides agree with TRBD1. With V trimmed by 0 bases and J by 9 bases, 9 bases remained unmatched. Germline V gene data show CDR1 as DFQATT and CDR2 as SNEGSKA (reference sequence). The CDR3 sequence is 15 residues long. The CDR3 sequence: CSARDYRTGATPQHF. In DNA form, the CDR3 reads TGCAGTGCTAGAGACTATAGGACAGGGGCCACGCCCCAGCATTTT.

CDR3 in amino acids: CASSIGGLAGATGELFF. The CDR3 DNA is TGTGCCAGTAGTATAGGGGGACTAGCGGGAGCAACCGGGGAGCTGTTTTTT. The V call is TRBV19, the J call TRBJ2-2, with TRBD2 matching 14 bases. Trimming removed 1 base from V and 5 bases from J; junction bases left unmatched: 3. Germline CDR1 and CDR2: LNHDA and SQIVND (reference sequence). CDR3 length: 17 amino acids.

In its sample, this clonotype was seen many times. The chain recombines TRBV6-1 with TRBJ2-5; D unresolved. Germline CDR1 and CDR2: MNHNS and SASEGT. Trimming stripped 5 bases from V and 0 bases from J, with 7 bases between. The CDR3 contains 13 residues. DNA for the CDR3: TGTGCCAGCAGTAGCAACTACCAAGAGACCCAGTACTTC. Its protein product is CASSSNYQETQYF.

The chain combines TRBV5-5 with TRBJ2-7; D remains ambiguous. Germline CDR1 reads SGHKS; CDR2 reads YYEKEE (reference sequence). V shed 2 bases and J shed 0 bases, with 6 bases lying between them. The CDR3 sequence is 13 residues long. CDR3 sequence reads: CASSFDLSYEQYF. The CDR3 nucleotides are TGTGCCAGCAGCTTTGACCTCTCCTACGAGCAGTACTTC. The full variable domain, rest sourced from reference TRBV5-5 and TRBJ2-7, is DAGVTQSPTHLIKTRGQQVTLRCSPISGHKSVSWYQQVLGQGPQFIFQYYEKEERGRGNFPDRFSARQFPNYSSELNVNALLLGDSALYLCASSFDLSYEQYFGPGTRLTVT.

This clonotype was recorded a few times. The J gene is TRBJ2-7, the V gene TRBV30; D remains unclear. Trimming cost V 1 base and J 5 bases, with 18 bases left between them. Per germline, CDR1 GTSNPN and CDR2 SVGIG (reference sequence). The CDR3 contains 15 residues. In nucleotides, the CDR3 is TGTGCCTGGAGTGCCCCCCCCCTTCCTATCCACGAGCAGTACTTC. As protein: CAWSAPPLPIHEQYF.

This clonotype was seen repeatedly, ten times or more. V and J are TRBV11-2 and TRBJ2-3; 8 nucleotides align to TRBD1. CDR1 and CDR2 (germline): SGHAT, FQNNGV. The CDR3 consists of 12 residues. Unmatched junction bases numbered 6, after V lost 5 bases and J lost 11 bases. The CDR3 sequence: CASSPQGAGQYF. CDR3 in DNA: TGTGCCAGCAGCCCCCAGGGGGCGGGGCAGTATTTT.

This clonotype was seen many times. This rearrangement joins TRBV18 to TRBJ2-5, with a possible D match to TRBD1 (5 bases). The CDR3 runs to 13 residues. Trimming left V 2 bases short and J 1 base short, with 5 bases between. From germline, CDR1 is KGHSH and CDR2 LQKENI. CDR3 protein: CASSPGAQETQYF. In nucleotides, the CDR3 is TGTGCCAGCTCACCAGGGGCCCAAGAGACCCAGTACTTC.

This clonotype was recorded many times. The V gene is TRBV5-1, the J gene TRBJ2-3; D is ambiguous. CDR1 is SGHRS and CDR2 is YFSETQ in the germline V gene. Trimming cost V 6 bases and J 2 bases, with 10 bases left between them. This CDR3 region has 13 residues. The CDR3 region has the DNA TGCGCCAGCAAGGTAACACCCACAGATACGCAGTATTTT. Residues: CASKVTPTDTQYF.

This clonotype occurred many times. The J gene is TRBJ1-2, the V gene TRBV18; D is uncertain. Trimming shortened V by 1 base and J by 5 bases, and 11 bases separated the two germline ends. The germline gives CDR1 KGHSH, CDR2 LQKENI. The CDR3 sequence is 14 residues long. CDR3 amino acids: CASSPRQTEYGYTF. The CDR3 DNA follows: TGTGCCAGCTCACCACGCCAGACCGAATATGGCTACACCTTC.

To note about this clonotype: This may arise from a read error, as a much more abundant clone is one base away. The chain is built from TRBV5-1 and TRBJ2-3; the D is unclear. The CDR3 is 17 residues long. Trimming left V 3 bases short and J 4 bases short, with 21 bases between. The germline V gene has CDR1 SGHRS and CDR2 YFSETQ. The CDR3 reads CASSSRRRPSVPDTQYF. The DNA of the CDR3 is TGCGCCAGCAGCTCCAGACGACGCCCTTCGGTTCCAGATACGCAGTATTTT.

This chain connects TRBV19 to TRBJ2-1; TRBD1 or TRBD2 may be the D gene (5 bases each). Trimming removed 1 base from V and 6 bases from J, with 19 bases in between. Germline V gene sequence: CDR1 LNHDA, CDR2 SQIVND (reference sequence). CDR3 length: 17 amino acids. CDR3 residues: CASSIAPTGGGINEQFF. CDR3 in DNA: TGTGCCAGTAGTATAGCCCCTACAGGTGGAGGCATCAATGAGCAGTTCTTC. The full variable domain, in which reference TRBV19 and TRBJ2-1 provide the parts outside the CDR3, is DGGITQSPKYLFRKEGQNVTLSCEQNLNHDAMYWYRQDPGQGLRLIYYSQIVNDFQKGDIAEGYSVSREKKESFPLTVTSAQKNPTAFYLCASSIAPTGGGINEQFFGPGTRLTVL.

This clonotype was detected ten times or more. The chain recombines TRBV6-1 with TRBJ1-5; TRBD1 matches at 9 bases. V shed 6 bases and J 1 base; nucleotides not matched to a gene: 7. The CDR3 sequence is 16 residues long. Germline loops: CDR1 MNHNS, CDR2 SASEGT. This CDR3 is CASRLTGTGSNQPQHF. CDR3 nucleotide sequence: TGTGCCAGCAGGCTTACCGGGACAGGGAGCAATCAGCCCCAGCATTTT.

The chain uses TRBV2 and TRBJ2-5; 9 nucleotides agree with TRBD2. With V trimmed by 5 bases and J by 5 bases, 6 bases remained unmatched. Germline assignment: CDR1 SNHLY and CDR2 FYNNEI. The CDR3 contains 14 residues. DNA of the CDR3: TGTGCCAGCAGTTATGGCGGGAGGGCTGAGACCCAGTACTTC. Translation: CASSYGGRAETQYF.

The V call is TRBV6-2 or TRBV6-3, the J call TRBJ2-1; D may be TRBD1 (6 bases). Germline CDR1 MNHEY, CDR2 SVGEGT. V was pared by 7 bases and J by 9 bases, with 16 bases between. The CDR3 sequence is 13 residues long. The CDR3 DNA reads TGTGCCAGCACCTACGGACAGAACGGTGAGCAGTTCTTC. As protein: CASTYGQNGEQFF.

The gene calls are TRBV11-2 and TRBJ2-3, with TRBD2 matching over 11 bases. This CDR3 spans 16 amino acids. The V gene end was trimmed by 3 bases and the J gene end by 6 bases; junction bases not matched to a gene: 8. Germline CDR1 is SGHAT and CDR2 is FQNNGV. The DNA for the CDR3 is TGTGCCAGCAGCTTGGGGAATAGCGGGAGGGTGGATACGCAGTATTTT. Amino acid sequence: CASSLGNSGRVDTQYF.

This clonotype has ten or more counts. The CDR3 is CASSLEGREGYEQYF. In DNA form, the CDR3 reads TGTGCCAGCAGCTTAGAGGGCAGGGAGGGGTACGAGCAGTACTTC. The chain couples TRBV13 to TRBJ2-7, with 7 bases fitting TRBD2. The junction had 7 bases not matched to a gene; V was cut back by 1 base and J by 4 bases. The CDR3 consists of 15 residues. The germline gives CDR1 PRHDT, CDR2 FYEKMQ (reference sequence).

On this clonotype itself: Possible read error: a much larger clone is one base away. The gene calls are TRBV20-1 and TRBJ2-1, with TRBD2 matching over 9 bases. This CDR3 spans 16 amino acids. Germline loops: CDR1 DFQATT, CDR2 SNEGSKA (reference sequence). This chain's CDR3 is CSASGIIREYDDEQFF. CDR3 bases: TGCAGCGCTAGCGGGATAATTCGTGAGTACGACGATGAGCAGTTCTTC.